Below, 21 T cell receptor beta chains from the same sample are listed, as sequenced in a study of shared clonotypes between healthy human individuals. The repertoire was sequenced with immunoSEQ multiplex PCR; TCRdb's copy has only in-frame clones and lacks some. The sample gives approximately 2.3 million clones, about 92% of which show up once; approximately 0.4% is in the top ten. Material: naive CD4+ T cells from PBMCs. Subset indicated: CD45RA+ positively selected. The receptor source for this set is a man younger than 35 in good health. Some clones in this sample may be carry-over from other donors' samples.

V gene TRBV18 combines with J gene TRBJ1-2; 8 bases agree with TRBD1. The CDR3 is made up of 16 amino acids. V shed 4 bases, J shed 8 bases, and the junction held 15 bases outside the gene matches. Germline CDR1 reads KGHSH; CDR2 reads LQKENI. CDR3 in amino acids: CASSLVRDRPEGGYTF. In nucleotides, the CDR3 is TGTGCCAGCTCACTTGTCCGGGACAGGCCAGAGGGGGGCTACACCTTC.

This rearrangement joins TRBV4-1 to TRBJ2-7; D is unclear. The CDR3 extends over 17 amino acids. The V gene's germline CDR1 is MGHRA and CDR2 YSYEKL. Trimming removed 1 base at V and 0 bases at J, with 16 bases between. The CDR3 DNA reads as TGCGCCAGCAGCCAAGCTTTCCTAGGACCGAGCTCCTACGAGCAGTACTTC. The encoded protein is CASSQAFLGPSSYEQYF.

Notes on this clone: Different DNA sequences within this sample yield the same CDR3. The J gene is TRBJ2-7, the V gene TRBV7-9, with TRBD1 as a possible D gene (6 bases). The germline V gene has CDR1 SEHNR and CDR2 FQNEAQ (reference sequence). The CDR3 is 14 amino acids. With 0 bases removed from V and 2 bases from J, the gap between germline ends came to 8 bases. The CDR3 region has the DNA TGTGCCAGCAGCTTAGCCAGGGGACCCTACGAGCAGTACTTC. It is translated as CASSLARGPYEQYF.

In DNA form, the CDR3 reads TGTGCCAGCAGTTACCCACGGGGGGCAACTAATGAAAAACTGTTTTTT. Its protein is CASSYPRGATNEKLFF. The chain employs TRBV28 and TRBJ1-4; a possible D gene is TRBD1 (5 bases). Trimming took off 4 bases at V and 0 bases at J, with 12 bases between the two ends. CDR1 is MDHEN and CDR2 is SYDVKM in the germline V gene. CDR3 length equals 16 residues.

V and J are TRBV6-1 and TRBJ2-7, with TRBD2 matching 14 bases. Per the germline V gene, CDR1 is MNHNS and CDR2 is SASEGT. This CDR3 has 15 amino acids. With V trimmed by 7 bases and J by 4 bases, 6 bases remained unmatched. The CDR3 region is CASIEGLAGVYEQYF. CDR3 bases: TGTGCCAGCATCGAGGGACTAGCGGGAGTGTACGAGCAGTACTTC.

This rearrangement joins TRBV7-3 to TRBJ2-1; D gene unclear. The CDR3 consists of 13 residues. Trimming stripped 6 bases from V and 4 bases from J, with 10 bases between. Germline CDR1 SGHTA, CDR2 FQGTGA. The CDR3: CASSLNPYNEQFF. The CDR3 DNA is TGTGCCAGCAGTCTAAATCCGTACAATGAGCAGTTCTTC. The full variable domain, rest sourced from reference TRBV7-3 and TRBJ2-1, is GAGVSQTPSNKVTEKGKYVELRCDPISGHTALYWYRQSLGQGPEFLIYFQGTGAADDSGLPNDRFFAVRPEGSVSTLKIQRTERGDSAVYLCASSLNPYNEQFFGPGTRLTVL.

The rearrangement links TRBV7-2 to TRBJ2-1, with a possible D match to TRBD2 (5 bases). Germline loops: CDR1 SGHTA, CDR2 FQGNSA. V shed 8 bases and J shed 2 bases, with 16 bases lying between them. There are 15 residues in the CDR3. This CDR3 is CASRGPPAPYNEQFF. The CDR3 nucleotides read TGTGCCAGCCGCGGGCCCCCTGCCCCCTACAATGAGCAGTTCTTC.

The rearrangement joins TRBV7-8 to TRBJ2-2; D is uncertain. V was shortened by 4 bases and J by 2 bases, with 11 bases between the two germline ends. CDR3 length: 15 residues. Germline assignment: CDR1 SGHVS and CDR2 FQNEAQ. The CDR3 sequence is CASSSQGVNTGELFF. CDR3 DNA: TGTGCCAGCAGCTCCCAAGGTGTAAACACCGGGGAGCTGTTTTTT. Variable domain in full (rest from reference TRBV7-8 and TRBJ2-2): GAGVSQSPRYKVAKRGQDVALRCDPISGHVSLFWYQQALGQGPEFLTYFQNEAQLDKSGLPSDRFFAERPEGSVSTLKIQRTQQEDSAVYLCASSSQGVNTGELFFGEGSRLTVL.

The rearrangement links TRBV11-2 to TRBJ2-2; the D gene is possibly TRBD2 (5 bases). Trimming removed 5 bases at V and 4 bases at J, with 14 bases between. This CDR3 spans 15 amino acids. Germline CDR1 is SGHAT and CDR2 is FQNNGV. CDR3 amino acids: CASSGLSFSTGELFF. The CDR3 DNA follows: TGTGCCAGCAGCGGACTTTCCTTTAGCACCGGGGAGCTGTTTTTT.

This chain uses TRBV9 with TRBJ1-2; D may be TRBD1 (6 bases). The CDR3 contains 14 residues. The germline gives CDR1 SGDLS, CDR2 YYNGEE. Trimming took off 4 bases at V and 5 bases at J, with 15 bases between the two ends. This chain's CDR3 is CASSRRSGAYGYTF. The CDR3 DNA sequence: TGTGCCAGCAGCCGACGATCAGGGGCTTATGGCTACACCTTC. Supplemented by reference TRBV9 and TRBJ1-2, the full variable domain reads DSGVTQTPKHLITATGQRVTLRCSPRSGDLSVYWYQQSLDQGLQFLIQYYNGEERAKGNILERFSAQQFPDLHSELNLSSLELGDSALYFCASSRRSGAYGYTFGSGTRLTVV.

The rearrangement links TRBV7-9 to TRBJ1-6, with 8 bases that match TRBD1. Per germline, CDR1 SEHNR and CDR2 FQNEAQ (reference sequence). CDR3 length: 13 amino acids. The V and J ends lost 7 bases and 10 bases, in that order; junction bases with no gene match: 6. This CDR3 is CASTQTGGSPLHF. The CDR3 DNA sequence: TGTGCCAGCACCCAAACAGGGGGGTCACCCCTCCACTTT.

The chain combines TRBV5-3 with TRBJ2-2; 10 bases map to TRBD1. TRBV5-3 is an ORF; its function is uncertain. The CDR3 covers 18 residues. V trimming: 4 bases; J trimming: 4 bases; junction bases outside the gene matches: 13. The CDR3 bases are TGTGCCAGAAGCCCAACCCTCCGGGACAGGGGCTCCACCGGGGAGCTGTTTTTT. Translated, it gives CARSPTLRDRGSTGELFF.

This sequence joins TRBV5-6 and TRBJ2-7; 10 positions match TRBD1. The CDR3 consists of 16 residues. Per the germline V gene, CDR1 is SGHDT and CDR2 is YYEEEE. The J segment lost 2 bases and the V segment lost 4 bases, leaving 9 bases of the junction unmatched. The CDR3 is CASSGGTGDLTYEQYF. In nucleotides, the CDR3 is TGTGCCAGCAGCGGAGGGACAGGGGACCTCACCTACGAGCAGTACTTC. The complete variable domain, with remaining parts taken from reference TRBV5-6 and TRBJ2-7, reads DAGVTQSPTHLIKTRGQQVTLRCSPKSGHDTVSWYQQALGQGPQFIFQYYEEEERQRGNFPDRFSGHQFPNYSSELNVNALLLGDSALYLCASSGGTGDLTYEQYFGPGTRLTVT.

V gene TRBV19 combines with J gene TRBJ1-5; 9 nucleotides match TRBD1. Germline CDR1 is LNHDA and CDR2 is SQIVND (reference sequence). CDR3 size: 17 residues. V dropped 5 bases and J dropped 5; count of bases not matched to a gene: 13. The CDR3 bases are TGTGCCAGTAGTGCGCTCCGGCGGGACAGGGCTTATCAGCCCCAGCATTTT. Translating gives CASSALRRDRAYQPQHF.

CDR3 nucleotides: TGTGCCAGCAGCCAAGTCGCAGGGTACTTGTCCTACGAGCAGTACTTC. It is translated as CASSQVAGYLSYEQYF. The genes are TRBV4-2 and TRBJ2-7; possibly TRBD1 for D (5 bases). The CDR3 has 16 residues. Between the trimmed V and J ends, which lost 1 base and 1 base, there was a span of 14 bases. Germline-derived CDR1 and CDR2 are LGHNA and YNFKEQ.

The chain employs TRBV6-1 and TRBJ1-5; maybe TRBD1 (6 bases). Trimming stripped 10 bases from V and 4 bases from J, with 14 bases between. Germline-derived CDR1 and CDR2 are MNHNS and SASEGT. CDR3 length: 13 residues. For the CDR3, the DNA is TGTGCCACCACCGGGACAACAAATCAGCCCCAGCATTTT. This encodes CATTGTTNQPQHF.

On this clone itself: Other DNA sequences from this sample encode an identical CDR3 as well. The V gene is TRBV11-2, the J gene TRBJ2-5; D gene ambiguous. There are 12 residues in the CDR3. CDR1 is SGHAT, CDR2 FQNNGV, per germline. Trimming pared 4 bases from V and 1 base from J, leaving 4 bases between. The CDR3 DNA sequence: TGTGCCAGCAGCTCTTCCCAAGAGACCCAGTACTTC. Protein product: CASSSSQETQYF. The whole variable domain, filled in from reference TRBV11-2 and TRBJ2-5, reads EAGVAQSPRYKIIEKRQSVAFWCNPISGHATLYWYQQILGQGPKLLIQFQNNGVVDDSQLPKDRFSAERLKGVDSTLKIQPAKLEDSAVYLCASSSSQETQYFGPGTRLLVL.

This chain uses TRBV5-1 with TRBJ1-1; 7 positions match TRBD1. This CDR3 has 14 amino acids. With 4 bases clipped from V and 3 bases from J, the junction kept 6 bases outside the gene matches. Germline assignment: CDR1 SGHRS and CDR2 YFSETQ. Here the CDR3 reads CASSPHRGDTEAFF. The CDR3 nucleotides read TGCGCCAGCAGCCCCCACAGGGGAGACACTGAAGCTTTCTTT.

This clone was seen only a few times. The chain employs TRBV6-1 and TRBJ1-5; the D gene is possibly TRBD1 (5 bases). CDR3 length: 13 residues. Between the trimmed V and J ends, which lost 7 bases and 7 bases, there was a span of 14 bases. In germline, CDR1 is MNHNS, CDR2 SASEGT. CDR3 amino acids: CASIRVVGQPQHF. The CDR3 bases are TGTGCCAGCATCAGGGTGGTTGGGCAGCCCCAGCATTTT.

In this sample, this clone turned up once. V gene TRBV27 combines with J gene TRBJ1-1; D is perhaps TRBD1 (6 bases). In germline, CDR1 is MNHEY, CDR2 SMNVEV (reference sequence). Trimming pared 2 bases from V and 2 bases from J, leaving 15 bases between. The CDR3 runs to 16 residues. CDR3 sequence (DNA): TGTGCCAGCAGTTTAAGTCGGGGGCTGATCAACACTGAAGCTTTCTTT. Encoded protein: CASSLSRGLINTEAFF.

The chain links TRBV28 to TRBJ2-7; D is unclear. Trimming pared 3 bases from V and 2 bases from J, leaving 14 bases between. The CDR3 spans 15 residues. CDR1 is MDHEN and CDR2 is SYDVKM in the germline V gene. The CDR3 loop is CASSFGPIQAYEQYF. The CDR3 region has the DNA TGTGCCAGCAGTTTTGGGCCGATACAAGCCTACGAGCAGTACTTC.